This T cell receptor beta chain was recovered during a study of blood T cell repertoires in COVID-19. Turning to the study itself: The study drew acute and convalescent COVID-19 samples from the United States, Italy and Spain. In each case, the material was cDNA or gDNA derived from T cells, B-cell-depleted T cells, or PBMCs.

V lost 2 bases and J lost 5; bases outside the gene matches: 6. The CDR3 has 15 amino acids. Germline V gene data show CDR1 as SGHTA and CDR2 as FQGTGA. As handled by the study authors: Nucleated cell number was recorded as an estimate derived from reference gene primer amplification. Produced via immunoSEQ multiplex PCR; TCRdb's table is partial and in-frame only. The DNA was the basis for D and trimming; V, J and clone size are from that table. In the table there are about 250,000 clones, around 80% of which are singletons. The TCR was taken from a man between 35 and 55 years old with active or convalescent COVID-19. Sequencing was done on a sample of peripheral blood. The V and J genes are TRBV7-3 and TRBJ1-5; TRBD1 aligns across 7 bases. CDR3 protein: CASSLHRGIDQPQHF. CDR3 nucleotide sequence: TGTGCCAGCAGCTTACACAGGGGAATAGATCAGCCCCAGCATTTT.